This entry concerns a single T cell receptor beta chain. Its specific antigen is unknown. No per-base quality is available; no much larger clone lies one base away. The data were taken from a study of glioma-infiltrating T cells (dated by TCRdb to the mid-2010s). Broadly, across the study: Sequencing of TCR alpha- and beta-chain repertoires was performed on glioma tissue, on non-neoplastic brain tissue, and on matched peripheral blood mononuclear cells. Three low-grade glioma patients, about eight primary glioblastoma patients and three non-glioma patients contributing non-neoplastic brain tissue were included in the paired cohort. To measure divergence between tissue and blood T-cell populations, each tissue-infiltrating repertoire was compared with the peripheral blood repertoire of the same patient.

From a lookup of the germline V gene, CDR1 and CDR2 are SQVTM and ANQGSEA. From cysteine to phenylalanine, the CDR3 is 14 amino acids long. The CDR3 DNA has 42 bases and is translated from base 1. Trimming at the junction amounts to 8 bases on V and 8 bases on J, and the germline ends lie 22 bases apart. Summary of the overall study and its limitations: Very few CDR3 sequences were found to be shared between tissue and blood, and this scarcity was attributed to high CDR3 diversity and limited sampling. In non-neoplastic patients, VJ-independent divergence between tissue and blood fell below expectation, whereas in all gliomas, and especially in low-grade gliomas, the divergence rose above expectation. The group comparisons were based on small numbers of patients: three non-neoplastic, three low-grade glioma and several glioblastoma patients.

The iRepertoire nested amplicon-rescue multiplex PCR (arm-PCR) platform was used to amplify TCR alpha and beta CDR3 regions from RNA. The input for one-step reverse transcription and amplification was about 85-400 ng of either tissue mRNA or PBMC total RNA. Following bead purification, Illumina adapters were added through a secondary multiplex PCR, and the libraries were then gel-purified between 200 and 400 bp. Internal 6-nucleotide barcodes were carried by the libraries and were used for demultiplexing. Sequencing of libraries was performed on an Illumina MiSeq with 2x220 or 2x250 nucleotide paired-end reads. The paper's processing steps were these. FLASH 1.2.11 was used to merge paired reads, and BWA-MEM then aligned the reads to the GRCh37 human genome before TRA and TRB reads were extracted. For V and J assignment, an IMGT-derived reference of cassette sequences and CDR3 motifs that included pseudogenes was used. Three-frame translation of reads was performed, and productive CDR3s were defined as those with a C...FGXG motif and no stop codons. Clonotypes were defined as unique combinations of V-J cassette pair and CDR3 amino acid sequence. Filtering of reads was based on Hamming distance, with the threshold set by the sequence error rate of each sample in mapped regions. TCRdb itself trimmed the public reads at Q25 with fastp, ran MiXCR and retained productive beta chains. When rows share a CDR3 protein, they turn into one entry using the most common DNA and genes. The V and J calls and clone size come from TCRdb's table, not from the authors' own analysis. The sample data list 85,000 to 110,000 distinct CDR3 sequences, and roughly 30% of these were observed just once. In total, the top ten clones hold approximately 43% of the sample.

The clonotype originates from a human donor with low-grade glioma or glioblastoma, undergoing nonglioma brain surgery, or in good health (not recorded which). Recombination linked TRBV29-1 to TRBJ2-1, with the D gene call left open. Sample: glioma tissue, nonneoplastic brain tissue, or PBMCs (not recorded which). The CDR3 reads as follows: CSLRRSGSHDEQFF. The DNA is TGCAGCTTACGAAGGAGTGGCTCCCACGATGAGCAGTTCTTC.